The entry below gives a single TCR beta chain sequence along with its context. Authors' processing steps: Nucleated cell number was recorded as an estimate derived from reference gene primer amplification. Clones were read by immunoSEQ multiplex PCR, and TCRdb kept only the in-frame ones, dropping some. That table gives V, J and clone size, and the DNA gave D and trimming. In the table there are 300,000 or so clones, 80% to 90% of which are singletons. This sample stems from a study of blood T cell repertoires in COVID-19. Study details: COVID-19 samples from acute and convalescent phases originated in the United States, Italy and Spain. T cells, B-cell-depleted T cells, or PBMCs provided the cDNA or gDNA that served as material.

The sample taken for sequencing was peripheral blood. This TCR came from a woman in her thirties or forties with acute or convalescent COVID-19.

DNA for the CDR3: TGTGCCAGCAGCGTTCGCGGTGGCTCCTACAATGAGCAGTTCTTC. Its protein is CASSVRGGSYNEQFF. This sequence joins TRBV9 and TRBJ2-1; no firm D call. Trimming pared 2 bases from V and 0 bases from J, leaving 9 bases between. Germline V gene sequence: CDR1 SGDLS, CDR2 YYNGEE. This CDR3 region has 15 residues.